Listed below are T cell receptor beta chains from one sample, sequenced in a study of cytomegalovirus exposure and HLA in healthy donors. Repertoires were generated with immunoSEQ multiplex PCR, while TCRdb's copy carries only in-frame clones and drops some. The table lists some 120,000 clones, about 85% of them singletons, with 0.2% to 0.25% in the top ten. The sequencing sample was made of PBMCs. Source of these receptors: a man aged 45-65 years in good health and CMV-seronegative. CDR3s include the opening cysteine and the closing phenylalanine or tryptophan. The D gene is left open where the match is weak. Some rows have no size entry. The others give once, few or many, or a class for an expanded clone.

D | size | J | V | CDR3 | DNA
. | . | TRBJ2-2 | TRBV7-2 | CASSSHRVGTGELFF | TGTGCCAGCAGCTCCCACAGGGTTGGAACCGGGGAGCTGTTTTTT
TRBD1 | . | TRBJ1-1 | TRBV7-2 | CASRPQGMNTEAFF | TGTGCCAGCAGACCACAGGGGATGAACACTGAAGCTTTCTTT
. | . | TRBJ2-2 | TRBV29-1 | CRTGPPGRTTGELFF | TGCCGCACAGGGCCACCGGGGAGAACCACCGGGGAGCTGTTTTTT
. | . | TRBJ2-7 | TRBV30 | CAWTPTPGRGLYEQYF | TGTGCCTGGACGCCGACACCGGGAAGAGGGCTCTACGAGCAGTACTTC
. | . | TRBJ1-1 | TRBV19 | CASSTGRMNTEAFF | TGTGCCAGTAGTACAGGGCGAATGAACACTGAAGCTTTCTTT
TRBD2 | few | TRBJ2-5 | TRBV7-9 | CASSSPGGGAQYF | TGTGCCAGCAGTTCCCCCGGGGGGGGCGCCCAGTACTTC
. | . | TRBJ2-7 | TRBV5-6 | CASSSNPGLPYEQYF | TGTGCCAGCAGCTCGAACCCCGGACTACCCTACGAGCAGTACTTC
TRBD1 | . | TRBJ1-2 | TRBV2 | CASSQGARGYTF | TGTGCCAGCAGTCAGGGGGCTCGGGGCTACACCTTC
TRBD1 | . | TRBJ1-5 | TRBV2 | CASSPDRGRFNQPQHF | TGTGCCAGCAGTCCCGACAGGGGGCGTTTCAATCAGCCCCAGCATTTT
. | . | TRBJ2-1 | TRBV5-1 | CASSPPAAADNEQFF | TGCGCCAGCAGCCCCCCCGCAGCAGCGGACAATGAGCAGTTCTTC
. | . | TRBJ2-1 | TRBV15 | CATSSYSDPNNEQFF | TGTGCCACCAGCAGTTATAGCGACCCAAACAATGAGCAGTTCTTC
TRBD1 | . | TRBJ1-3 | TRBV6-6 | CASNDRAFGNTIYF | TGTGCCAGTAACGACAGGGCTTTTGGAAACACCATATATTTT
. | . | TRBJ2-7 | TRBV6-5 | CASSDSQGYYEQYF | TGTGCCAGCAGCGACTCACAGGGATACTACGAGCAGTACTTC
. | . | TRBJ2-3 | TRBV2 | CASTAGRWGDTQYF | TGTGCCAGCACCGCGGGGCGGTGGGGAGATACGCAGTATTTT
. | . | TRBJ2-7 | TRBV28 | CASSPPGVVQNYEQYF | TGTGCCAGCAGTCCCCCGGGGGTAGTCCAGAACTACGAGCAGTACTTC
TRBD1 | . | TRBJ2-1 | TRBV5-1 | CASSLEGARYNEQFF | TGCGCCAGCAGCTTGGAGGGGGCGCGGTACAATGAGCAGTTCTTC
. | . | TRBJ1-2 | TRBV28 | CASSLWGQASNYGYTF | TGTGCCAGCAGTTTATGGGGCCAGGCATCTAACTATGGCTACACCTTC
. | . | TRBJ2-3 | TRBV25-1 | CASSVGVEYWGVADTQYF | TGTGCCAGCAGTGTGGGCGTGGAGTACTGGGGGGTTGCAGATACGCAGTATTTT
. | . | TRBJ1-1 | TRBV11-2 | CASSSPRETNTEAFF | TGTGCCAGCAGCTCCCCCCGAGAAACGAACACTGAAGCTTTCTTT
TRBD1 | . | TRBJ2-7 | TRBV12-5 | CASGLERGLYEQYF | TGTGCTAGTGGTTTGGAGAGGGGGCTCTACGAGCAGTACTTC
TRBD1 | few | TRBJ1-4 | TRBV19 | CASTKTGVNEKLFF | TGTGCCAGTACGAAAACAGGGGTAAATGAAAAACTGTTTTTT
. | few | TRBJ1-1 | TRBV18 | CASSPPGLQVTEAFF | TGTGCCAGCTCACCACCGGGTTTACAGGTCACTGAAGCTTTCTTT
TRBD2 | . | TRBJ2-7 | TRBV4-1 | CASSSGTMIEQYF | TGCGCCAGCAGCTCCGGGACTATGATCGAGCAGTACTTC
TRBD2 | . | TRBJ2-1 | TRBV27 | CASRSGGRGEQFF | TGTGCCAGCAGGTCGGGGGGGCGAGGTGAGCAGTTCTTC
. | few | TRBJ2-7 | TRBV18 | CASSPVAGHGTPSSYEQYF | TGTGCCAGCTCACCAGTAGCCGGTCATGGGACACCAAGCTCCTACGAGCAGTACTTC
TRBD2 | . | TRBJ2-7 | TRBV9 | CASSASGVSYEQYF | TGTGCCAGCAGCGCTAGCGGGGTCTCCTACGAGCAGTACTTC
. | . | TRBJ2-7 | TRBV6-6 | CASTKVQVYEQYF | TGTGCCAGCACCAAGGTACAGGTCTACGAGCAGTACTTC
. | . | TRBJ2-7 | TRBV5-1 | CASSLDTGERYEQYF | TGCGCCAGCAGCTTGGATACAGGAGAGAGGTACGAGCAGTACTTC
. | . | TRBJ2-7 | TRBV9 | CASSVVLGGEQYF | TGTGCCAGCAGCGTAGTTCTAGGGGGCGAGCAGTACTTC
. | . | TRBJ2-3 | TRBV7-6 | CASSLPSGDTQYF | TGTGCCAGCAGCCTCCCGTCCGGGGATACGCAGTATTTT
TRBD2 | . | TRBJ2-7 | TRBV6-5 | CASSYSLTSGYEQYF | TGTGCCAGCAGTTACTCACTGACTAGCGGCTACGAGCAGTACTTC
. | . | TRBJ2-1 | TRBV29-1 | CSVAAQHGDYNEQFF | TGCAGCGTGGCCGCCCAGCACGGAGATTACAATGAGCAGTTCTTC
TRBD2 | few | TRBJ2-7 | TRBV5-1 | CASSLARTSLYEQYF | TGCGCCAGCAGCCTGGCCAGGACTAGTCTCTACGAGCAGTACTTC
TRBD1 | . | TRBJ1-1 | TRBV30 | CAWLLSDRPGTEAFF | TGTGCCTGGTTACTATCGGACAGGCCGGGGACTGAAGCTTTCTTT
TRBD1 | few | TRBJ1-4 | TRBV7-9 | CASSNANRGRPATNEKLFF | TGTGCCAGCAGCAACGCAAACAGGGGGCGACCTGCAACTAATGAAAAACTGTTTTTT
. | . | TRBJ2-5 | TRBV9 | CASSVTATRQETQYF | TGTGCCAGCAGCGTAACAGCCACCCGGCAAGAGACCCAGTACTTC
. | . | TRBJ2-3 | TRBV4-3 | CASSQDSGNTDTQYF | TGCGCCAGCAGCCAAGACTCTGGCAACACAGATACGCAGTATTTT
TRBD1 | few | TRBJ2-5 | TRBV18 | CASSVDGGTGFGSQETQYF | TGTGCCAGCTCAGTCGACGGCGGGACAGGGTTCGGGAGCCAAGAGACCCAGTACTTC
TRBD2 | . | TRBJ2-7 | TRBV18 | CASSPRAGRDEQYF | TGTGCCAGCTCACCAAGGGCAGGGAGGGACGAGCAGTACTTC
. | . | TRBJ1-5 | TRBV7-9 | CASSLGADSNQPQHF | TGTGCCAGCAGCTTAGGGGCAGATAGCAATCAGCCCCAGCATTTT